Listed here are 28 T cell receptor beta chains from one sample, sequenced in a study of cytomegalovirus exposure and HLA in healthy donors. Vbeta (60) and Jbeta (13) primers were used in the PCR. This table comes from immunoSEQ multiplex PCR, and its TCRdb copy is limited to in-frame clones, with some not included. Of tens of thousands of clones in the sample, about 80% are singletons; the top ten hold roughly a tenth. The sequencing sample was made of PBMCs. The receptor source for this set is a man in his thirties or forties in good health and CMV-seropositive.

The chain links TRBV7-2 to TRBJ1-6; TRBD1 might be the D (5 bases). The CDR3 covers 16 residues. The germline V and J ends were trimmed by 5 bases and 7 bases, with 18 bases remaining between them. The germline V gene encodes CDR1 SGHTA and CDR2 FQGNSA. In DNA, the CDR3 is TGTGCCAGCAGCCACAGGACGGATAGCCCAAATTCACCCCTCCACTTT. Protein product: CASSHRTDSPNSPLHF. Drawing the rest from reference TRBV7-2 and TRBJ1-6, the complete variable domain is GAGVSQSPSNKVTEKGKDVELRCDPISGHTALYWYRQSLGQGLEFLIYFQGNSAPDKSGLPSDRFSAERTGGSVSTLTIQRTQQEDSAVYLCASSHRTDSPNSPLHFGNGTRLTVT.

The rearrangement joins TRBV4-1 to TRBJ2-5; D might be TRBD2 (6 bases). The V gene's germline CDR1 is MGHRA and CDR2 YSYEKL. V gave up 4 bases and J gave up 2 bases, with 20 bases separating them. CDR3 size: 17 residues. The CDR3 bases are TGCGCCAGCAGCCCGGGCCGCCTAGCGAAAATTCAAGAGACCCAGTACTTC. This sequence encodes CASSPGRLAKIQETQYF.

The rearrangement links TRBV5-1 to TRBJ2-7; 8 bases map to TRBD1. CDR1 is SGHRS, CDR2 YFSETQ, per germline. The J segment lost 2 bases and the V segment lost 0 bases, leaving 4 bases of the junction unmatched. This CDR3 spans 15 amino acids. CDR3 amino acids: CASSLVTGGTYEQYF. For the CDR3, the DNA is TGCGCCAGCAGCTTGGTTACAGGGGGTACCTACGAGCAGTACTTC.

The chain is built from TRBV9 and TRBJ2-2, with TRBD1 matching 9 bases. Trimming took 0 bases from V and 4 from J; bases not matched to a gene: 7. Germline loops: CDR1 SGDLS, CDR2 YYNGEE. The CDR3 is 17 amino acids. Here the CDR3 DNA reads TGTGCCAGCAGCGTAGCCCGGGACAGGGTGAGCACCGGGGAGCTGTTTTTT. This encodes CASSVARDRVSTGELFF. Full variable domain (missing parts from reference TRBV9 and TRBJ2-2): DSGVTQTPKHLITATGQRVTLRCSPRSGDLSVYWYQQSLDQGLQFLIQYYNGEERAKGNILERFSAQQFPDLHSELNLSSLELGDSALYFCASSVARDRVSTGELFFGEGSRLTVL.

V is TRBV12-5 and J is TRBJ1-6; possibly TRBD1 for D (5 bases). Germline loops: CDR1 LGHNT, CDR2 FRNRAP. CDR3 size: 14 residues. Trimming took 2 bases from V and 13 from J, leaving 15 bases between them. The CDR3 coding sequence is TGTGCTAGTGGTTTGCCTTCGGACACCAGTCCCCTCCACTTT. Translated, it gives CASGLPSDTSPLHF.

The chain uses TRBV28 and TRBJ1-6, with TRBD1 as a possible D gene (6 bases). From germline, CDR1 is MDHEN and CDR2 SYDVKM. This CDR3 spans 16 amino acids. V lost 0 bases and J 4 bases, leaving 10 bases between the germline ends. CDR3 in DNA: TGTGCCAGCAGTTTATGGGGGACACCGTATAATTCACCCCTCCACTTT. It encodes CASSLWGTPYNSPLHF.

The chain carries TRBV30 and TRBJ2-1; D perhaps matches TRBD1 (5 bases). The CDR3 has 14 residues. Germline loops: CDR1 GTSNPN, CDR2 SVGIG (reference sequence). Trimming left V 3 bases short and J 2 bases short, with 11 bases between. The CDR3 is CAWRGPRPYNEQFF. CDR3 DNA sequence: TGTGCCTGGAGGGGGCCTCGACCCTACAATGAGCAGTTCTTC.

This chain uses TRBV5-4 with TRBJ2-7; 10 positions match TRBD1. Trimming removed 1 base from V and 9 bases from J; junction bases left unmatched: 10. There are 15 residues in the CDR3. CDR1 and CDR2 (germline): SGHNT, YYREEE (reference sequence). This CDR3 is CASSLWDRGPLGQYF. The CDR3 DNA reads as TGTGCCAGCAGCTTGTGGGACAGGGGTCCCCTAGGGCAGTACTTC.

The V and J genes are TRBV5-8 and TRBJ1-6; D is ambiguous. The CDR3 has 13 amino acids. Per germline, CDR1 SGHTS and CDR2 YDEGEE. V lost 1 base and J lost 11, with 10 bases in between. The CDR3 sequence is CASSLLTGPPLHF. The CDR3 nucleotides are TGTGCCAGCAGCTTGCTTACGGGTCCACCCCTCCACTTT. Together with reference TRBV5-8 and TRBJ1-6, the CDR3 gives the full variable domain: EAGVTQSPTHLIKTRGQQATLRCSPISGHTSVYWYQQALGLGLQFLLWYDEGEERNRGNFPPRFSGRQFPNYSSELNVNALELEDSALYLCASSLLTGPPLHFGNGTRLTVT.

V is TRBV7-2 and J is TRBJ1-4, with D perhaps matching TRBD1 (5 bases). In germline, CDR1 is SGHTA, CDR2 FQGNSA. This CDR3 is built from 13 residues. V gave up 5 bases and J gave up 5 bases, with 9 bases separating them. The CDR3 protein is CASSGHRNEKLFF. The CDR3 nucleotides are TGTGCCAGCAGCGGCCACAGGAATGAAAAACTGTTTTTT.

DNA for the CDR3: TGTGCCAGCAGTTCCAGGGACAAGGGCTACACCTTC. Its translation: CASSSRDKGYTF. The chain joins TRBV27 to TRBJ1-2; weak D call: TRBD1 (6 bases). The germline gives CDR1 MNHEY, CDR2 SMNVEV (reference sequence). V lost 4 bases and J 8 bases, leaving 11 bases between the germline ends. The CDR3 consists of 12 residues.

The chain has TRBV19 and TRBJ2-3, with 9 bases aligning to TRBD1. The CDR3 runs 14 residues. Looked up from germline, CDR1 is LNHDA and CDR2 is SQIVND (reference sequence). The ends lost 4 bases at V and 6 bases at J; junction bases unmatched: 5. The CDR3 sequence: CASSNRQGVDTQYF. The CDR3 coding sequence is TGTGCCAGTAGTAATAGACAGGGGGTGGATACGCAGTATTTT.

CDR3 loop: CASSPDWRGGPGELFF. The CDR3 DNA follows: TGTGCCAGCAGCCCCGATTGGCGGGGGGGCCCCGGGGAGCTGTTTTTT. This chain joins TRBV6-6 and TRBJ2-2, with 9 nucleotides matching TRBD2. This CDR3 has 16 amino acids. CDR1 and CDR2 from the germline V gene are MNHNY and SVGAGI (reference sequence). V dropped 6 bases and J dropped 6; count of bases not matched to a gene: 11.

The chain joins TRBV7-3 to TRBJ2-5; tentative D call: TRBD2 (6 bases). The CDR3 is 18 residues long. The V gene's germline CDR1 is SGHTA and CDR2 FQGTGA. Trimming shortened V by 5 bases and J by 1 base, and 23 bases separated the two germline ends. CDR3 in DNA: TGTGCCAGCAGCCCTGGTCAAGCAAAGCGGGTGGGCCAAGAGACCCAGTACTTC. Translation: CASSPGQAKRVGQETQYF.

In its sample, this clone was seen a few times. The CDR3 sequence: CASRSHGTDNEKLFF. The CDR3 DNA follows: TGTGCCAGCAGATCCCACGGGACAGATAATGAAAAACTGTTTTTT. The J gene is TRBJ1-4, the V gene TRBV6-6; 7 bases are shared with TRBD1. The germline CDR1 and CDR2 sequences are MNHNY and SVGAGI (reference sequence). J gave up 4 bases and V 6 bases, and 8 bases lay outside the gene matches. The CDR3 runs 15 residues.

The chain employs TRBV7-7 and TRBJ2-5, with TRBD1 identical over 9 bases. The tail of the sequence fits TRBJ2-7 better, so the J call may be wrong. Germline CDR1 SSHAT, CDR2 FNYEAQ (reference sequence). CDR3 length: 15 residues. Here the CDR3 DNA reads TGTGCCAGCAGCTTTGGACAGGGGCCTTCCTACGAGCAGTACTTC. Protein sequence: CASSFGQGPSYEQYF.

This chain connects TRBV5-4 to TRBJ2-7; 8 bases are shared with TRBD2. This CDR3 is built from 14 residues. V shed 4 bases and J 5 bases; nucleotides not matched to a gene: 8. CDR1 is SGHNT, CDR2 YYREEE, per germline (reference sequence). The CDR3 sequence: CASSPGLARHEQYF. DNA for the CDR3: TGTGCCAGCAGCCCCGGACTAGCAAGGCACGAGCAGTACTTC.

The chain links TRBV7-8 to TRBJ1-2; 8 bases line up with TRBD1. CDR1 and CDR2 from the germline V gene are SGHVS and FQNEAQ. CDR3 length: 15 amino acids. With V trimmed by 6 bases and J by 2 bases, 8 bases remained unmatched. The CDR3 bases are TGTGCCAGCAGACCTAGACAGGGGTGGAACTATGGCTACACCTTC. Translating gives CASRPRQGWNYGYTF.

Ten or more counts support this clone. The chain employs TRBV4-3 and TRBJ1-2, with a tentative D call TRBD1 (5 bases). Germline V gives CDR1 LGHNA, CDR2 YSLEER. Trimming took 2 bases from V and 2 from J, leaving 9 bases between them. The CDR3 spans 14 residues. CDR3 in DNA: TGCGCCAGCAGCCAACACAGGTCGAACTATGGCTACACCTTC. Its translation is CASSQHRSNYGYTF.

The chain combines TRBV9 with TRBJ2-7, with 12 bases lining up with TRBD2. The germline gives CDR1 SGDLS, CDR2 YYNGEE. With V trimmed by 5 bases and J by 0 bases, 6 bases remained unmatched. The length of the CDR3 is 16 residues. The CDR3: CASSPGLAGNSYEQYF. In DNA, the CDR3 is TGTGCCAGCAGTCCCGGACTAGCGGGGAACTCCTACGAGCAGTACTTC.

The CDR3 loop reads CASRTVGNTIYF. The DNA for the CDR3 is TGTGCCAGCAGGACAGTTGGAAACACCATATATTTT. The rearrangement joins TRBV11-2 to TRBJ1-3; a possible D gene is TRBD1 (5 bases). CDR3 length: 12 amino acids. The germline V gene encodes CDR1 SGHAT and CDR2 FQNNGV. Trimming stripped 6 bases from V and 3 bases from J, with 6 bases between.

The chain links TRBV29-1 to TRBJ2-5, with TRBD1 matching 11 bases. Matching the DNA end better, TRBJ2-7 makes the J call doubtful. The CDR3 has 13 residues. Germline V gives CDR1 SQVTM, CDR2 ANQGSEA. The CDR3 bases are TGCAGCGTTGATAGGACAGGGGGCGACGAGCAGTACTTC. It yields the protein CSVDRTGGDEQYF.

This clone was counted between two and nine times. This sequence joins TRBV2 and TRBJ1-2, with D possibly TRBD1 on 6 matching bases. CDR3 length equals 13 residues. The ends were cut back, 4 bases at V and 6 bases at J, with 12 bases in the middle. The germline V gene has CDR1 SNHLY and CDR2 FYNNEI. CDR3 loop: CASSGGQGNGYTF. In DNA form, the CDR3 reads TGTGCCAGCAGTGGGGGGCAGGGGAATGGCTACACCTTC.

The chain joins TRBV6-6 to TRBJ2-3; TRBD1 is a possible D gene (6 bases). The CDR3 length is 16 residues. The V end was cut by 4 bases, the J end by 1 base, with 15 bases between. The germline CDR1 and CDR2 sequences are MNHNY and SVGAGI (reference sequence). The CDR3 spells CASSWGVGARTDTQYF. The CDR3 DNA sequence: TGTGCCAGCAGTTGGGGCGTGGGGGCTCGCACAGATACGCAGTATTTT.

The V and J genes are TRBV30 and TRBJ2-5; D may be TRBD1 (6 bases). CDR3 size: 16 residues. V was trimmed by 3 bases and J by 4 bases, leaving 21 bases between them. Germline V gene data show CDR1 as GTSNPN and CDR2 as SVGIG (reference sequence). The DNA of the CDR3 is TGTGCCTGGAGAGACCTCCAACAGGGTTTTTTAGAGACCCAGTACTTC. It encodes CAWRDLQQGFLETQYF.

This rearrangement joins TRBV30 to TRBJ2-6; the D is unclear. The CDR3 runs to 15 residues. Germline V gene lookup returns CDR1 GTSNPN and CDR2 SVGIG (reference sequence). V lost 3 bases and J 4 bases, leaving 13 bases between the germline ends. CDR3 region: CAWSPHIGGANVLTF. In DNA, the CDR3 is TGTGCCTGGAGCCCTCACATTGGCGGGGCCAACGTCCTGACTTTC.

V is TRBV5-5 and J is TRBJ2-2; possibly TRBD1 for D (6 bases). Germline V gene sequence: CDR1 SGHKS, CDR2 YYEKEE (reference sequence). The CDR3 totals 14 residues. Trimming cost V 0 bases and J 4 bases, with 7 bases left between them. CDR3 region: CASSLGGPTGELFF. The CDR3 DNA sequence: TGTGCCAGCAGCTTGGGGGGGCCCACCGGGGAGCTGTTTTTT.

This clone was detected a few times. The chain joins TRBV20-1 to TRBJ2-5; D gene uncertain. Germline CDR1 is DFQATT and CDR2 is SNEGSKA (reference sequence). The CDR3 spans 11 residues. Trimming took 7 bases from V and 2 from J, leaving 8 bases between them. CDR3 region: CSGYGQETQYF. The CDR3 nucleotides are TGCAGTGGATACGGTCAAGAGACCCAGTACTTC.